This TCR beta chain was obtained from a study of tumor-infiltrating lymphocytes in oesophageal squamous cell carcinoma (dated by TCRdb to the mid-2010s). Libraries were prepared through PCR. These reads were obtained on an Illumina HiSeq 2000. The public reads were reprocessed in TCRdb via fastp at Q25 and MiXCR, keeping in-frame beta chains. Rows are unified per CDR3 protein, each entry keeping the most common DNA and genes. The sample records approximately 15,000 distinct CDR3 sequences, roughly 55% of which are singletons. Around 18% of the sample is in the top ten clones. With respect to this clonotype: Its antigen has not been determined. The junction does not match germline at one end; this may be a read error.

Sequences SGHVS (CDR1) and FNYEAQ (CDR2) are obtained from the germline V gene. CDR3 length: 17 amino acids, cysteine to phenylalanine. Only the CDR3 region is kept as DNA, spanning 51 bases read in frame from base 1. The sequenced sample was esophageal tumor tissue. The sequence joins TRBV7-6 to TRBJ2-5, and TRBD2 matches 7 of the central bases. This TCR came from a male donor with esophageal squamous cell carcinoma. The DNA sequence is given as TGTGCTAGCAGCCCAGCTATCGGGAGGCGGGAGTGGGAGACCCAGTACTTC. The resulting protein is CASSPAIGRREWETQYF.